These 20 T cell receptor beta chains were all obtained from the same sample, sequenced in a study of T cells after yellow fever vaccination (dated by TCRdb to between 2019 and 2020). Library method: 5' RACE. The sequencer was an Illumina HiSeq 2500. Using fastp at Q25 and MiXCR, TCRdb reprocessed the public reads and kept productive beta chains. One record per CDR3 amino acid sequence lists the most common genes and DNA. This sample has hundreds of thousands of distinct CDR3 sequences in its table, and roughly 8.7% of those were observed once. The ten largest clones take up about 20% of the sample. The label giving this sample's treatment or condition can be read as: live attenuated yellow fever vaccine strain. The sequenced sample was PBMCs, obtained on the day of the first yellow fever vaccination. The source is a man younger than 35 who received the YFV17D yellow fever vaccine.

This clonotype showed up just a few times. CDR3 region: CASSRGLRMLNIQYF. In nucleotides, the CDR3 is TGTGCCAGCAGCCGGGGACTCAGAATGTTAAACATTCAGTACTTC. V and J are TRBV7-9 and TRBJ2-4; possible D gene TRBD2, 6 bases. Germline CDR1 is SEHNR and CDR2 is FQNEAQ (reference sequence). The CDR3 sequence is 15 residues long. V was trimmed by 5 bases and J by 6 bases, leaving 17 bases between them.

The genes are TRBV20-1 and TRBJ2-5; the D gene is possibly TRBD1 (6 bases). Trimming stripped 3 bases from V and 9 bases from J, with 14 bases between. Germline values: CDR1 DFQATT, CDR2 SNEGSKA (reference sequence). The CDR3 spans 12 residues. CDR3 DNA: TGCAGTGCTAGGAAACCACAGGGTCCCCAGTACTTC. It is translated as CSARKPQGPQYF.

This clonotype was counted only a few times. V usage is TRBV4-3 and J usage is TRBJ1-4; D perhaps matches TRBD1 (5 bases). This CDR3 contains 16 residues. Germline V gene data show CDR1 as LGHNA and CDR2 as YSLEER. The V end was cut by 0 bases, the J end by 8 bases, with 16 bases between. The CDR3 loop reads CASSQEPLWRGEKLFF. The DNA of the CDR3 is TGCGCCAGCAGCCAAGAGCCCCTCTGGAGGGGAGAAAAACTGTTTTTT.

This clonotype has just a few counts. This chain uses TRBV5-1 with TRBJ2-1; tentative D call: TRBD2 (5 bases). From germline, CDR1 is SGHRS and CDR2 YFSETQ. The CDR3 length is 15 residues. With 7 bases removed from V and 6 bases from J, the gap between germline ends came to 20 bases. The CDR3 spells CASSSAPSRINEQFF. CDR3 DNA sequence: TGCGCCAGCTCATCGGCGCCTAGCCGAATCAATGAGCAGTTCTTC. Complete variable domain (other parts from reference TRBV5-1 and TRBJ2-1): KAGVTQTPRYLIKTRGQQVTLSCSPISGHRSVSWYQQTPGQGLQFLFEYFSETQRNKGNFPGRFSGRQFSNSRSEMNVSTLELGDSALYLCASSSAPSRINEQFFGPGTRLTVL.

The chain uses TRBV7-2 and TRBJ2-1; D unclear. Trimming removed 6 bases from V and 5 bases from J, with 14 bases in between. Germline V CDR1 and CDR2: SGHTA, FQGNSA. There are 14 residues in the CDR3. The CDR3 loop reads CASSPEWSNNEQFF. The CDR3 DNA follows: TGTGCCAGCAGTCCCGAGTGGTCTAACAATGAGCAGTTCTTC.

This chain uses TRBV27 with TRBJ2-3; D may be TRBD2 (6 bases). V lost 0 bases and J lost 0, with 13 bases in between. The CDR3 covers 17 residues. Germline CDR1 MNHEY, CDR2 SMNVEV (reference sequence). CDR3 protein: CASSLSHKAGSTDTQYF. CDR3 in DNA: TGTGCCAGCAGTTTATCGCATAAAGCGGGTAGCACAGATACGCAGTATTTT.

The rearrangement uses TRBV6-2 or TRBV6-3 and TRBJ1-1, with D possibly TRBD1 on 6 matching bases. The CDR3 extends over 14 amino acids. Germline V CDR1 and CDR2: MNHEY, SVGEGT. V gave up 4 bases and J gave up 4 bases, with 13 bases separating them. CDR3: CASSSQGVGTEAFF. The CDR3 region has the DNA TGTGCCAGCAGTTCACAGGGAGTGGGCACTGAAGCTTTCTTT.

The CDR3 here is CASTPTAGNYGYTF. For the CDR3, the DNA is TGCGCCAGCACCCCGACAGCCGGGAACTATGGCTACACCTTC. The rearrangement joins TRBV5-1 to TRBJ1-2; a possible D gene is TRBD1 (5 bases). This CDR3 is built from 14 residues. Trimming cost V 6 bases and J 2 bases, with 14 bases left between them. Germline-derived CDR1 and CDR2 are SGHRS and YFSETQ.

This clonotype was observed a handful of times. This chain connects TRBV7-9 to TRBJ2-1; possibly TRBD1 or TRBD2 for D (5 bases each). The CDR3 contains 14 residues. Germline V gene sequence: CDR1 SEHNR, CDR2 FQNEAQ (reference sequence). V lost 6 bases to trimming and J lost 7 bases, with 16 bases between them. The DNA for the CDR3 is TGTGCCAGCAGACCCGGGACGAGGACGAATGAGCAGTTCTTC. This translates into CASRPGTRTNEQFF.

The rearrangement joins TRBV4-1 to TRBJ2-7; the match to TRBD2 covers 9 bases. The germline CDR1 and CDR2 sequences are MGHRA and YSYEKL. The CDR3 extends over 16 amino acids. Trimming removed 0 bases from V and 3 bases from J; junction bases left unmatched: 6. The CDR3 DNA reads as TGCGCCAGCAGCCAAGATCCAAGCGGGGGGAACTACGAGCAGTACTTC. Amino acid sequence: CASSQDPSGGNYEQYF.

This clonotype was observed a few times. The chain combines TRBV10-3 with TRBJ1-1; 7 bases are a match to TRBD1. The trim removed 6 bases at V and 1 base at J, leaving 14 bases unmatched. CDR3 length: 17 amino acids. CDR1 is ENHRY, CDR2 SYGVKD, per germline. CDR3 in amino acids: CAISPNPGQLRNTEAFF. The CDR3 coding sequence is TGTGCCATCAGCCCTAATCCGGGACAGCTTCGGAACACTGAAGCTTTCTTT.

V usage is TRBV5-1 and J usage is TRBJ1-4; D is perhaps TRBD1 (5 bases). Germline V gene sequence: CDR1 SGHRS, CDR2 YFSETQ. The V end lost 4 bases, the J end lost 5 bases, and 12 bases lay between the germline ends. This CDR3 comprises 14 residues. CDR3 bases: TGCGCCAGCAGCCCCGGGACGGCCAATGAAAAACTGTTTTTT. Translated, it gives CASSPGTANEKLFF. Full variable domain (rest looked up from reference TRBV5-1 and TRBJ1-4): KAGVTQTPRYLIKTRGQQVTLSCSPISGHRSVSWYQQTPGQGLQFLFEYFSETQRNKGNFPGRFSGRQFSNSRSEMNVSTLELGDSALYLCASSPGTANEKLFFGSGTQLSVL.

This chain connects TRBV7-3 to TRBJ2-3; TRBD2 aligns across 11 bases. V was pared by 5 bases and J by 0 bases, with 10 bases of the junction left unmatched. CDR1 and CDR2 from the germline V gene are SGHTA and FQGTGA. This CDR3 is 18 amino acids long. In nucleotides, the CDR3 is TGTGCCAGCAGCCCGCTAGCGGGGGGCCACTTTAGCACAGATACGCAGTATTTT. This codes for CASSPLAGGHFSTDTQYF.

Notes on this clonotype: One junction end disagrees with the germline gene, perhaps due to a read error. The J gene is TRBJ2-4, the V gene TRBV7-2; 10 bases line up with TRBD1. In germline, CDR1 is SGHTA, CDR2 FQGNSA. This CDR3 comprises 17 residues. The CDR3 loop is CSSSLGRTGGSQNIQYF. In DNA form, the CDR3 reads TGTTCCAGCAGCTTAGGGAGGACAGGGGGTTCCCAAAACATTCAGTACTTC.

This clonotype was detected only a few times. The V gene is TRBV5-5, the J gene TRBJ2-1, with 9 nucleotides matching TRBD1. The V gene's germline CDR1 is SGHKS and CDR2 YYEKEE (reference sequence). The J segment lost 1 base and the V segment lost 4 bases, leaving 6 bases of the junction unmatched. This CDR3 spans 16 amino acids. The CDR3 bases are TGTGCCAGCAGCAACACCGGGACAGGGTCCTACAATGAGCAGTTCTTC. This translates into CASSNTGTGSYNEQFF.

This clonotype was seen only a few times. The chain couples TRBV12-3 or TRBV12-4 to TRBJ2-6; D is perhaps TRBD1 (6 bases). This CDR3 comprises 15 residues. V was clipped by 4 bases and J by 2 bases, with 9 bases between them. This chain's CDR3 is CASSSSGAGANVLTF. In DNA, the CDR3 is TGTGCCAGCAGTTCTTCAGGGGCTGGGGCCAACGTCCTGACTTTC.

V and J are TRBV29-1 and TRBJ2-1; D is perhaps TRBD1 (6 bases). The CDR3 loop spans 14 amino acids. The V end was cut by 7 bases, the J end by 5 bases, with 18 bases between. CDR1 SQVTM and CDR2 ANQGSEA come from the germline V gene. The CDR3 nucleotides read TGCAGCGCCGAAGCCAGGGGAGTTGACAATGAGCAGTTCTTC. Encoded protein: CSAEARGVDNEQFF.

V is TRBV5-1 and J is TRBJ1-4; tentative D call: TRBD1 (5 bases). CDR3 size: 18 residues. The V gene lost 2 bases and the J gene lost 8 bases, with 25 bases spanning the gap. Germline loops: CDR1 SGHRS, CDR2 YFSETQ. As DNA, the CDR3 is TGCGCCAGCAGCTTAGGGGTTACTCCCGAAGACTCGGGCGAAAAACTGTTTTTT. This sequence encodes CASSLGVTPEDSGEKLFF.

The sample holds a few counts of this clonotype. CDR3 in DNA: TGTGCCAGCACTCCAGCGGAGGGGCGGGAGACCCAGTACTTC. Encoded protein: CASTPAEGRETQYF. This chain connects TRBV2 to TRBJ2-5, with a weak D call TRBD2 (6 bases). Germline V gives CDR1 SNHLY, CDR2 FYNNEI. With 7 bases removed from V and 5 bases from J, the gap between germline ends came to 17 bases. The CDR3 is made up of 14 amino acids.

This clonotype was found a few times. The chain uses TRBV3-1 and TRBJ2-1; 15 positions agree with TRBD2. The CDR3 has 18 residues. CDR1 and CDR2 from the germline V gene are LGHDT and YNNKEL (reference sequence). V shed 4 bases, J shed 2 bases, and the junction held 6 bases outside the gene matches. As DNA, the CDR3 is TGTGCCAGCAGCCCGGGACTAGCGGGGGGACTGCCCTACAATGAGCAGTTCTTC. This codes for CASSPGLAGGLPYNEQFF.